This T cell receptor beta chain originates from a study of cytomegalovirus exposure and HLA in healthy donors. Study information: There were tens of millions of unique TCRs (from HLA-typed donors) in an early data release. Findings and caveats of the study: The dataset shows that most TCR sequences were rare, while some public TCRs occurred in many donors. Accurate HLA-A and HLA-B prediction from TCR beta sequences was reported for most subjects.

The PCR was carried out with 60 Vbeta primers and 13 Jbeta primers. Sequenced by immunoSEQ multiplex PCR; TCRdb stores in-frame clones only, minus some. The sample records about 160,000 clones, roughly four fifths being singletons. Trimming took 4 bases from V and 4 from J, leaving 8 bases between them. The CDR3 totals 14 residues. Germline CDR1 reads MGHRA; CDR2 reads YSYEKL. The sample holds one count of this clone. Its specificity is unknown. V gene TRBV4-1 combines with J gene TRBJ2-6; TRBD2 might be the D (5 bases). The receptor's source is a woman under 30 in good health and CMV-seronegative. Sequenced material: PBMCs. The CDR3 bases are TGCGCCAGCAGCCTAGCGTCAGGGGCCAACGTCCTGACTTTC. Protein sequence: CASSLASGANVLTF.